This is a list of T cell receptor beta chains from one sample in a study of control samples from healthy donors and cancer patients. Measured with immunoSEQ multiplex PCR; TCRdb has only the in-frame clones, and not every one. The sample holds approximately 130,000 clones; 80% to 90% are singletons and the top ten take 9% to 14%. Input material: blood. These receptors all stem from a man aged 25-40 years in good health. Both conserved end residues are part of each CDR3. D genes are given only for firm matches. Size is stated for part of the rows, as once, few or many counts, or as a class when the clone is expanded.

NA,NA,TRBJ2-7,TRBV15,TGTGCCACCAGCAGAGCTGTGGAGATGTCCTACGAGCAGTACTTC,CATSRAVEMSYEQYF
NA,NA,TRBJ1-2,TRBV2,TGTGCCAGCAGTGAAGAGGGGGTTCTAGTTGTGGACACCTTC,CASSEEGVLVVDTF
NA,TRBD1,TRBJ1-6,TRBV3-1/TRBV3-2,TGTGCCAGCAGCCAGGGACAGGGGGTAGGTAATTCACCCCTCCACTTT,CASSQGQGVGNSPLHF
NA,TRBD1,TRBJ2-3,TRBV5-1,TGCGCCAGCACCGCAATGGGACAGGGGGGCACAGATACGCAGTATTTT,CASTAMGQGGTDTQYF
NA,NA,TRBJ1-4,TRBV7-9,TGTGCCAGCAGCTTAAGGGGGAGCGGTGAAAAACTGTTTTTT,CASSLRGSGEKLFF
NA,NA,TRBJ2-6,TRBV24-1,TGTGCCACCAGTGGTGAGAATGGGGCCAACGTCCTGACTTTC,CATSGENGANVLTF
NA,NA,TRBJ1-1,TRBV7-5,TGTGTCGGCATGCCTGAAGCTTTCTTT,CVGMPEAFF
NA,TRBD1,TRBJ1-5,TRBV2,TGTGCCAGCAGTCCGGGACAGGGGTTCGTTCAGCCCCAGCATTTT,CASSPGQGFVQPQHF
NA,NA,TRBJ2-2,TRBV2,TGTGCCAGCGCGACCGATTCGAACACCGGGGAGCTGTTTTTT,CASATDSNTGELFF
NA,NA,TRBJ1-1,TRBV4-2,TGTGCCAGCAGCAAATCGCAACAGGGAAGGGCTGAAGCTTTCTTT,CASSKSQQGRAEAFF
NA,TRBD2,TRBJ2-5,TRBV7-2,TGTGCCAGCAGCTTTGGAGCGGGGGGGCGCGAGACCCAGTACTTC,CASSFGAGGRETQYF
NA,TRBD1,TRBJ2-2,TRBV9,TGTGCCAGCAGCACCAGGGGGACAGCGAACACCGGGGAGCTGTTTTTT,CASSTRGTANTGELFF
NA,NA,TRBJ1-1,TRBV5-1,TGCGCCAGCAGCTCCGGGGCCGCTTTTTCTGAAGCTTTCTTT,CASSSGAAFSEAFF
NA,NA,TRBJ1-2,TRBV28,TGTGCCAGCAGTCTTAACTATGGCTACACCTTC,CASSLNYGYTF
NA,TRBD1,TRBJ1-2,TRBV9,TGTGCCAGCAGCGTATTAGGGGACAGCTATGGCTACATCTTC,CASSVLGDSYGYIF
once,NA,TRBJ2-2,TRBV10-2,TGCGCCAGCAGTGAGTCGCCCGGGGAGCTGTTTTTT,CASSESPGELFF
NA,TRBD1,TRBJ2-4,TRBV5-1,TGCGCCAGCAGCTTGGAGTTCACAGGGGGGCCCAAAAACATTCAGTACTTC,CASSLEFTGGPKNIQYF
NA,NA,TRBJ1-5,TRBV30,TGTGCCTGGAGTGGAGGGGTCAATCAGCCCCAGCATTTT,CAWSGGVNQPQHF
NA,TRBD2,TRBJ2-3,TRBV7-3,TGTGCCTCCGGGGGGGCTAACACAGATACGCAGTATTTT,CASGGANTDTQYF
NA,NA,TRBJ1-2,TRBV4-2,TGTGCCAGCAGCCAAGATTCAGGAGGTAACTATGGCTACACCTTC,CASSQDSGGNYGYTF
NA,NA,TRBJ1-2,TRBV18,TGTGCCAGCTCAGACATCCTTACTAACTATGGCTACACCTTC,CASSDILTNYGYTF
NA,TRBD1,TRBJ1-4,TRBV19,TGTGCCAGTACTCCGGACAGGGGGGCAACTAATGAAAAACTGTTTTTT,CASTPDRGATNEKLFF
NA,NA,TRBJ2-3,TRBV10-1,TGCGCCAGCTCCGGGCTTAGCACAGATACGCAGTATTTT,CASSGLSTDTQYF